What follows are 7 T cell receptor beta chains derived from one specimen sequenced in a study of blood T cell repertoires in COVID-19. The protocol was immunoSEQ multiplex PCR, while the TCRdb copy is restricted to in-frame clones and leaves out a portion. The sample carries 350,000 to 400,000 clones, approximately 90% recorded once. Material: PBMCs or T cells enriched from blood (not recorded which). The receptors derive from a woman in her forties who had been exposed to COVID-19.

To note about this clone: This sample includes further DNA sequences coding for the same CDR3. This chain joins TRBV29-1 and TRBJ1-5; 10 positions agree with TRBD1. The CDR3 covers 13 residues. CDR1 and CDR2 (germline): SQVTM, ANQGSEA. V was clipped by 6 bases and J by 5 bases; unmatched bases: 4. The CDR3 nucleotides read TGCAGCGTAGTGACAGGGGGCGATCAGCCCCAGCATTTT. This gives the protein CSVVTGGDQPQHF.

The V and J genes are TRBV7-2 and TRBJ2-3; 9 bases align to TRBD2. There are 17 residues in the CDR3. V shed 2 bases, J shed 5 bases, and the junction held 11 bases outside the gene matches. From germline, CDR1 is SGHTA and CDR2 FQGNSA. The CDR3 spells CASSLLASGAARDTQYF. The CDR3 DNA follows: TGTGCCAGCAGCTTACTGGCTAGCGGGGCTGCACGAGATACGCAGTATTTT.

In DNA, the CDR3 is TGTGCCAGCAGTGAATTTATAGCGGGGGGGCGGGAGACCCAGTACTTC. It translates to CASSEFIAGGRETQYF. V gene TRBV6-1 combines with J gene TRBJ2-5; 11 nucleotides agree with TRBD2. Unmatched junction bases numbered 7, after V lost 2 bases and J lost 5 bases. CDR3 length equals 16 residues. Germline CDR1 reads MNHNS; CDR2 reads SASEGT.

The V and J genes are TRBV6-1 and TRBJ1-4, with D possibly matching TRBD1 (6 bases). V lost 4 bases and J 8 bases, leaving 20 bases between the germline ends. This CDR3 is 16 amino acids long. Germline assignment: CDR1 MNHNS and CDR2 SASEGT. The DNA for the CDR3 is TGTGCCAGCAGTGGAGGAAGCGCAGGGGCCAGAGAAAAACTGTTTTTT. Residues: CASSGGSAGAREKLFF.

The chain has TRBV11-3 and TRBJ1-1; D is unclear. CDR1 is SGHNT, CDR2 YENEEA, per germline. This CDR3 spans 13 amino acids. Trimming cost V 5 bases and J 5 bases, with 12 bases left between them. This CDR3 reads CASSPGGRTEAFF. CDR3 sequence (DNA): TGTGCCAGCAGCCCCGGAGGGAGGACTGAAGCTTTCTTT.

The chain joins TRBV7-3 to TRBJ1-1, with D possibly being TRBD1 (6 bases). The CDR3 consists of 13 residues. Per the germline V gene, CDR1 is SGHTA and CDR2 is FQGTGA. V dropped 3 bases and J dropped 5 bases, with 10 bases sitting between them. In DNA, the CDR3 is TGTGCCAGCAGCTTTCAGGGGCATACTGAAGCTTTCTTT. This gives the protein CASSFQGHTEAFF.

This clone was seen a single time. The V call is TRBV7-2, the J call TRBJ1-3, with a weak D call TRBD1 (6 bases). Germline CDR1 is SGHTA and CDR2 is FQGNSA. V shed 5 bases and J shed 2 bases, with 16 bases lying between them. There are 16 residues in the CDR3. CDR3 protein: CASSPDRWGTGNTIYF. The DNA of the CDR3 is TGTGCCAGCAGCCCCGACAGGTGGGGTACTGGAAACACCATATATTTT.